These T cell receptor beta chains were read from a single sample in a study of persistence of HIV-infected CD4 T cells. Antigen specificity for these receptors is unknown. Sequencing used immunoSEQ multiplex PCR; TCRdb keeps in-frame clones, though not all of them. Of about 60,000 clones listed, more than 70% were seen once; the top ten hold around 1.7%. The material was CD4+ T cells sorted from PBMCs after roughly 18-hour stimulation, obtained from a patient who received antiretroviral therapy. These TCRs come from an adult man with HIV who was CMV-seropositive. CDR3s include the opening cysteine and the closing phenylalanine or tryptophan. D genes are given only for firm matches. Only part of the rows carry a size: once, few, many, or a class if the clone is expanded.

J gene | clone size | V gene | D gene | CDR3 DNA | CDR3 protein
TRBJ2-7 | . | TRBV6-1 | TRBD1 | TGTGCCAGCAGTGAACCCATGGGACAGGGGAGGTACGAGCAGTACTTC | CASSEPMGQGRYEQYF
TRBJ1-4 | . | TRBV19 | . | TGTGCCAGTAGTATGACCTACGGGGCAAAAAAACTGTTTTTT | CASSMTYGAKKLFF
TRBJ2-2 | . | TRBV10-1 | . | TGCGCCAGCAGCGCTGGAGCTCAGGGCACCGGGGAGCTGTTTTTT | CASSAGAQGTGELFF
TRBJ2-7 | . | TRBV4-2 | TRBD1 | TGTGCCAGCAGCCAAGAACAGGGGGCAAGGCAGTACTTC | CASSQEQGARQYF
TRBJ1-2 | . | TRBV5-1 | . | TGCGCCAGCAGCCCCACAGGGAGCGGCTACACCTTC | CASSPTGSGYTF
TRBJ1-3 | once | TRBV7-8 | . | TGTGCCAGCAGCGCAGAGTTCTCTGGAAACACCATATATTTT | CASSAEFSGNTIYF
TRBJ1-6 | . | TRBV29-1 | . | TGCAGCGTTGAAGAGCAGGGATCCAGGGCCCTCCACTTT | CSVEEQGSRALHF
TRBJ1-2 | . | TRBV7-9 | . | TGTGCCAGCAGCTTAGACGGGATGAGTGGCTACACCTTC | CASSLDGMSGYTF
TRBJ2-7 | . | TRBV7-2 | TRBD2 | TGTGCCAGCAGCCCAACTAGCGGGGGGCCATACGAGCAGTACTTC | CASSPTSGGPYEQYF
TRBJ2-2 | . | TRBV9 | TRBD1 | TGTGCCAGCAGCCCACGACAGGGTTCTAGCGGGGAGCTGTTTTTT | CASSPRQGSSGELFF
TRBJ1-1 | . | TRBV5-1 | TRBD1 | TGCGCCAGCTCAACCTACTTCGGACAGGGAGGGGGAAACACTGAAGCTTTCTTT | CASSTYFGQGGGNTEAFF
TRBJ2-7 | . | TRBV3-1/TRBV3-2 | TRBD1 | TGTGCCAGCAGCCAAGAACGGACAGGGGGATTCTACGAGCAGTACTTC | CASSQERTGGFYEQYF
TRBJ1-6 | . | TRBV4-1 | . | TGCGCCAGCAGCCAAGACCACCCCGGGACCCAAAGTCGACTCCTCCACTTT | CASSQDHPGTQSRLLHF
TRBJ1-2 | . | TRBV7-2 | TRBD1 | TGTGCCAGCAGCTTTATGTCAGGGACAGGGGAAAGCTACACCTTC | CASSFMSGTGESYTF
TRBJ1-1 | . | TRBV5-1 | . | TGCGCCAGCAGCTTGGTGAAAGGGGACACTGAAGCTTTCTTT | CASSLVKGDTEAFF
TRBJ2-1 | . | TRBV27 | . | TGTGCCAGCAGTTCCGGGACACCTTTCTACAATGAGCAGTTCTTC | CASSSGTPFYNEQFF
TRBJ1-1 | . | TRBV10-3 | TRBD1 | TGTGCCATCAGTGATCTGGGACAGGGAACCACTGAAGCTTTCTTT | CAISDLGQGTTEAFF
TRBJ1-6 | . | TRBV7-9 | TRBD1 | TGTGCCAGCAGCCTACAGGGGGCCTGGGCACCCCTCCACTTT | CASSLQGAWAPLHF
TRBJ1-1 | . | TRBV19 | . | TGTGCCAGTAGCCCTATTACCCGACAGGTTCCTGAAGCTTTCTTT | CASSPITRQVPEAFF
TRBJ1-1 | few | TRBV7-2 | . | TGTGCCAGCAGCCAGAGGGTCATGAACACTGAAGCTTTCTTT | CASSQRVMNTEAFF
TRBJ2-1 | . | TRBV3-1/TRBV3-2 | . | TGTGCCAGCAGCCGCCGGGGGTGGGACAATGAGCAGTTCTTC | CASSRRGWDNEQFF
TRBJ2-5 | once | TRBV6-6 | TRBD1 | TGTGCCAGCACCGAGACAGGGGGCGTAGAGACCCAGTACTTC | CASTETGGVETQYF
TRBJ2-7 | . | TRBV10-3 | TRBD1 | TGTGCCATCGGCTTTACAGGGGCACACGAGCAGTACTTC | CAIGFTGAHEQYF
TRBJ2-2 | . | TRBV10-2 | TRBD1 | TGCGCCAGCAGTGAGTGGACAGGGGGCACCGGGGAGCTGTTTTTT | CASSEWTGGTGELFF
TRBJ1-2 | . | TRBV3-1/TRBV3-2 | TRBD1 | TGTGCCAGCAGCCCTACGTTGAGGGACAGCTATGGCTACACCTTC | CASSPTLRDSYGYTF
TRBJ1-6 | . | TRBV7-8 | . | TGTGCCAGCAGCTTAGGAGTGGGATCAAATTCACCCCTCCACTTT | CASSLGVGSNSPLHF
TRBJ2-7 | . | TRBV7-2 | . | TGTGCCAGCAGCCCACGAGGGCTAGCTAGCTCCTACGAGCAGTACTTC | CASSPRGLASSYEQYF
TRBJ1-1 | . | TRBV6-5 | . | TGTGCCAGCACCCGAACAGAGAACACTGAAGCTTTCTTT | CASTRTENTEAFF
TRBJ1-6 | . | TRBV28 | . | TGTGCCAGCAACCCGGACGGTAATTCACCCCTCCACTTT | CASNPDGNSPLHF
TRBJ1-5 | . | TRBV19 | TRBD1 | TGTGCCAGTAGTATTTCCTTCGGGACAGGGAGTCAGCCCCAGCATTTT | CASSISFGTGSQPQHF
TRBJ1-1 | . | TRBV18 | . | TGTGCCAGCTCACCAAACAAAAACACTGAAGCTTTCTTT | CASSPNKNTEAFF
TRBJ2-3 | . | TRBV11-3 | . | TGTGCCAGCAGCCCTACCAGCAAGGGCACAGATACGCAGTATTTT | CASSPTSKGTDTQYF
TRBJ2-3 | . | TRBV12-5 | TRBD2 | TGTGCTAGTGGTTCCTTTTCGGGGGGCGCTAGCGGGTCCTCTAGCACAGATACGCAGTATTTT | CASGSFSGGASGSSSTDTQYF
TRBJ2-5 | . | TRBV15 | . | TGTGCCACCAGCAGAGGCCCGGGGATGCAAGAGACCCAGTACTTC | CATSRGPGMQETQYF
TRBJ2-1 | once | TRBV15 | . | TGTGCCACCAGCAGAGATTCACCAGGGGACAATGAGCAGTTCTTC | CATSRDSPGDNEQFF
TRBJ1-2 | . | TRBV5-1 | . | TGCGCCAGCAGCTCTCAGCGGGGGGCACAAGGCTACACCTTC | CASSSQRGAQGYTF
TRBJ1-2 | . | TRBV29-1 | . | TGCAGCGTTGGAACCAGGGAGATGGGCTACACCTTC | CSVGTREMGYTF
TRBJ2-6 | . | TRBV6-6 | . | TGTGCCAGCAGTCAAGGGGTATCTGGGGCCAACGTCCTGACTTTC | CASSQGVSGANVLTF
TRBJ1-2 | few | TRBV19 | . | TGTGCCAGTAGTCCAGCATCTTCTAGCTATGGCTACACCTTC | CASSPASSSYGYTF
TRBJ2-7 | . | TRBV15 | . | TGTGCCACCAGCAGAAGGGCGAGCTCCTACGAGCAGTACTTC | CATSRRASSYEQYF
TRBJ2-7 | . | TRBV18 | . | TGTGCCAGCTCACCACCGGTTGGGGGACAATCCTACGAGCAGTACTTC | CASSPPVGGQSYEQYF
TRBJ1-5 | . | TRBV23-1 | . | TGCGCCAGCAGTCAATGTCCCCCGGACGATAGCAATCAGCCCCAGCATTTT | CASSQCPPDDSNQPQHF
TRBJ1-5 | . | TRBV19 | TRBD1 | TGTGCCAGTAGAATTACAGACAGGGGGCTGGCTCAGCCCCAGCATTTT | CASRITDRGLAQPQHF
TRBJ1-2 | . | TRBV14 | . | TGTGCCAGCAGCCCCTTAGGTGGAGGAGTCTATGGCTACACCTTC | CASSPLGGGVYGYTF